Listed below are T cell receptor beta chains from one sample, sequenced in a study of graft-versus-host responses after intestinal transplantation. Method: immunoSEQ multiplex PCR; TCRdb's copy keeps in-frame clones and lacks some. Of roughly 77,000 clones in the sample, more than 80% were seen once. No antigen has been identified for these receptors. The sample in question was unstimulated CD8+ T cells sorted from spleen or lymph node cells, obtained before intestinal transplant. All receptors derive from a human donor who received an intestinal transplant. Each CDR3 is given without its conserved first and last residue.

J,V,CDR3
TRBJ1-1,TRBV25-1,ASINTGGVGTEAF
TRBJ2-7,TRBV5-1,ASSPGTSGLYEQY
TRBJ1-4,TRBV28,ASSPGGGGKLF
TRBJ2-7,TRBV4-1,ASSQIEGSSYEQY
TRBJ2-3,TRBV19,ATEGDDTQY
TRBJ2-7,TRBV2,ASSLSPSEALHYEQY
TRBJ2-5,TRBV28,ATTLFRDSYTETQY
TRBJ2-4,TRBV5-1,ASSFGTANRPQNIQY
TRBJ2-7,TRBV6-5,ASSYQRFAGGYEQY
TRBJ1-2,TRBV6-5,ASSYPGIGYT
TRBJ2-7,TRBV4-2,ASSPYPPGGPSYEQY
TRBJ2-1,TRBV4-2,ASSQELAGANEQF
TRBJ1-3,TRBV28,ASSFDRYSGNTIY
TRBJ1-5,TRBV5-5,ASSLHHRGSPQH
TRBJ2-1,TRBV9,ASSVWAGRHNEQF
TRBJ2-3,TRBV6-5,ASSGGGTETDTQY
TRBJ2-5,TRBV14,ASSQGFSGEGQETQY
TRBJ2-7,TRBV18,ASSPAGTGGGSYEQY